What follows are 27 T cell receptor beta chains derived from one specimen sequenced in a study of CD8 T cells in Susac syndrome. RNA in amounts of roughly 0.45 to 1 ug was reverse transcribed with random hexamers. TCRdb reprocessed the immunoSEQ multiplex PCR reads via MiXCR and lists one record per CDR3 protein. Here the sample spans approximately 120,000 distinct CDR3 sequences, around 95% being singletons. The sample was CD4+ T cells from PBMCs. These receptors all come from a human donor in good health.

The chain has TRBV29-1 and TRBJ2-5; D is undetermined. The CDR3 runs to 13 residues. Germline loops: CDR1 SQVTM, CDR2 ANQGSEA. Deletions cut 8 bases from V and 1 base from J, with 14 bases between. CDR3 in amino acids: CSTRYSLQETQYF. CDR3 nucleotides: TGCAGCACCCGGTACTCCCTCCAAGAGACCCAGTACTTC.

The chain uses TRBV3-1 and TRBJ1-5; D unclear. The V and J ends lost 0 bases and 7 bases respectively, with 16 bases between them. The V gene's germline CDR1 is LGHDT and CDR2 YNNKEL (reference sequence). The length of the CDR3 is 16 residues. Here the CDR3 reads CASSQERLALGQPQHF. CDR3 DNA sequence: TGTGCCAGCAGCCAAGAAAGGTTAGCCTTGGGCCAGCCCCAGCATTTT.

The chain employs TRBV30 and TRBJ1-2; 7 bases are shared with TRBD1. The germline V gene has CDR1 GTSNPN and CDR2 SVGIG (reference sequence). This CDR3 has 13 amino acids. V shed 0 bases and J 4 bases; nucleotides not matched to a gene: 2. CDR3 coding DNA: TGTGCCTGGAGTGTAAGGGACAGCTATGGCTACACCTTC. It specifies CAWSVRDSYGYTF.

The chain joins TRBV5-1 to TRBJ2-2; perhaps TRBD2 as D (6 bases). Trimming took off 9 bases at V and 5 bases at J, with 17 bases between the two ends. This CDR3 comprises 14 residues. The V gene's germline CDR1 is SGHRS and CDR2 YFSETQ. The CDR3 DNA sequence: TGCGCCACCGGGGACTTCTCCGGAACCGGGGAGCTGTTTTTT. Translated: CATGDFSGTGELFF.

The CDR3 reads CASSWDISSNQPQHF. The CDR3 nucleotides read TGTGCCAGCAGCTGGGACATTTCGAGCAATCAGCCCCAGCATTTT. The V gene is TRBV7-2, the J gene TRBJ1-5, with a weak D call TRBD1 (6 bases). The CDR3 has 15 residues. Deletions cut 4 bases from V and 1 base from J, with 11 bases between. Per the germline V gene, CDR1 is SGHTA and CDR2 is FQGNSA.

The CDR3 DNA is TGTGCCTGGAGTAGGGGTGAGAATTTCTACGAGCAGTACTTC. Its translation: CAWSRGENFYEQYF. V gene TRBV30 combines with J gene TRBJ2-7; weak D call: TRBD1 (5 bases). The CDR3 runs 14 residues. V was pared by 2 bases and J by 3 bases, with 14 bases between. CDR1 is GTSNPN, CDR2 SVGIG, per germline (reference sequence).

This chain joins TRBV25-1 and TRBJ1-2; D is unresolved. Looked up from germline, CDR1 is MGHDK and CDR2 is SYGVNS. V was trimmed by 4 bases and J by 5 bases, leaving 11 bases between them. The CDR3 extends over 13 amino acids. The CDR3 DNA follows: TGTGCCAGCAGTGGCTCGACGATATATGGCTACACCTTC. Translation: CASSGSTIYGYTF.

This clonotype was seen more than once but under ten times. The rearrangement uses TRBV12-3 or TRBV12-4 and TRBJ2-7; no definite D call. Between the trimmed V and J ends, which lost 6 bases and 4 bases, there was a span of 10 bases. The CDR3 sequence is 12 residues long. Written as DNA, the CDR3 is TGTGCCAGCAGCACCACCCCGTACGAGCAGTACTTC. Amino acid sequence: CASSTTPYEQYF.

Points on this clonotype: One end of the junction fails to match germline, which may point to a read error. The V gene is TRBV14, the J gene TRBJ2-7; D perhaps matches TRBD1 (5 bases). From germline, CDR1 is SGHDN and CDR2 FVKESK. The CDR3 contains 17 residues. CDR3 sequence (DNA): TGTGCCAGCAGCCAAGATTTTCGCCAGGGTGGTTCCTCCGAGCAGTACTTC. It is translated as CASSQDFRQGGSSEQYF.

The rearrangement joins TRBV6-2 or TRBV6-3 to TRBJ2-7; D is perhaps TRBD1 or TRBD2 (5 bases each). The germline gives CDR1 MNHEY, CDR2 SVGEGT. Trimming took off 4 bases at V and 4 bases at J, with 20 bases between the two ends. The CDR3 contains 16 residues. CDR3 in amino acids: CASSSPPGKGDYEQYF. The CDR3, as DNA: TGTGCCAGCAGTTCCCCACCGGGAAAAGGGGATTACGAGCAGTACTTC.

The chain employs TRBV25-1 and TRBJ2-1; a possible D gene is TRBD1 (5 bases). The ends were cut back, 6 bases at V and 15 bases at J, with 18 bases in the middle. From germline, CDR1 is MGHDK and CDR2 SYGVNS. The CDR3 covers 12 residues. DNA for the CDR3: TGTGCCAGCAGCCACGATGGACAATGCCTGTTCTTC. It encodes CASSHDGQCLFF.

The chain recombines TRBV7-2 with TRBJ1-3; 10 bases agree with TRBD1. The CDR3 is 14 amino acids. Germline V gene lookup returns CDR1 SGHTA and CDR2 FQGNSA. After removal of 4 bases from V and 6 bases from J, the junction contained 3 bases not matched to a gene. CDR3 in DNA: TGTGCCAGCAGCTACAGACAGGGGGCAAACACCATATATTTT. Residues: CASSYRQGANTIYF.

The J gene is TRBJ1-1, the V gene TRBV4-1; possibly TRBD1 for D (5 bases). The germline gives CDR1 MGHRA, CDR2 YSYEKL. Trimming stripped 4 bases from V and 5 bases from J, with 14 bases between. The CDR3 runs 14 residues. The CDR3 DNA sequence: TGCGCCAGCAGCCCCGGAGAGGGGACGACTGAAGCTTTCTTT. Amino acids: CASSPGEGTTEAFF.

J is TRBJ1-1 and V is TRBV20-1; no clear D. V was clipped by 6 bases and J by 3 bases, with 14 bases between them. The CDR3 is made up of 13 amino acids. Germline loops: CDR1 DFQATT, CDR2 SNEGSKA (reference sequence). The CDR3 is CSAENGVYTEAFF. CDR3 in DNA: TGCAGTGCAGAAAACGGGGTGTACACTGAAGCTTTCTTT.

The chain links TRBV18 to TRBJ2-1; 8 nucleotides line up with TRBD2. In germline, CDR1 is KGHSH, CDR2 LQKENI. V trimming: 3 bases; J trimming: 8 bases; junction bases outside the gene matches: 9. The CDR3 is 15 amino acids. CDR3: CASSPKLAGLDEQFF. CDR3 nucleotides: TGTGCCAGCTCACCCAAATTAGCGGGATTGGATGAGCAGTTCTTC.

The CDR3 sequence: CSAQGADNSYGYTF. CDR3 nucleotide sequence: TGCAGTGCCCAGGGGGCTGATAATAGCTATGGCTACACCTTC. The gene calls are TRBV20-1 and TRBJ1-2; TRBD1 aligns across 8 bases. Germline CDR1 and CDR2: DFQATT and SNEGSKA (reference sequence). This CDR3 is 14 amino acids long. V shed 6 bases, J shed 4 bases, and the junction held 10 bases outside the gene matches.

The chain links TRBV5-1 to TRBJ2-1; 7 nucleotides align to TRBD1. The CDR3 sequence is 14 residues long. CDR1 SGHRS and CDR2 YFSETQ come from the germline V gene. V gave up 5 bases and J gave up 7 bases; unmatched junction bases: 9. The CDR3 DNA reads as TGCGCCAGCAGACTGTGGGACAGTCAGAATGAGCAGTTCTTC. Translated, it gives CASRLWDSQNEQFF.

This CDR3 reads CASSKRLSQDIQYF. CDR3 DNA: TGTGCCAGCAGCAAAAGGCTCTCTCAGGACATTCAGTACTTC. The chain uses TRBV7-2 and TRBJ2-4; D gene uncertain. Between the trimmed V and J ends, which lost 5 bases and 8 bases, there was a span of 16 bases. Germline CDR1 reads SGHTA; CDR2 reads FQGNSA. CDR3 length: 14 amino acids.

The rearrangement joins TRBV4-3 to TRBJ1-1; a possible D gene is TRBD1 (5 bases). Trimming removed 0 bases at V and 5 bases at J, with 13 bases between. This CDR3 spans 15 amino acids. Germline CDR1 reads LGHNA; CDR2 reads YSLEER. CDR3 sequence reads: CASSQDSGGRTEAFF. The DNA for the CDR3 is TGCGCCAGCAGCCAAGATAGCGGGGGTCGGACTGAAGCTTTCTTT.

The V call is TRBV11-2, the J call TRBJ2-7; D is uncertain. The germline gives CDR1 SGHAT, CDR2 FQNNGV. CDR3 length: 11 residues. Trimming stripped 1 base from V and 6 bases from J, with 4 bases between. CDR3 sequence (DNA): TGTGCCAGCAGCTTAGTGGCCGAGCAGTACTTC. As protein: CASSLVAEQYF.

The chain joins TRBV6-6 to TRBJ2-2, with 9 bases that match TRBD2. This CDR3 spans 16 amino acids. Germline V gene lookup returns CDR1 MNHNY and CDR2 SVGAGI (reference sequence). V gave up 11 bases and J gave up 4 bases; unmatched junction bases: 14. Here the CDR3 reads CAVQETSGGPTGELFF. DNA for the CDR3: TGTGCCGTTCAGGAGACTAGCGGCGGCCCCACCGGGGAGCTGTTTTTT.

The V gene is TRBV6-2 or TRBV6-3, the J gene TRBJ2-5; the match to TRBD2 covers 8 bases. Germline CDR1 reads MNHEY; CDR2 reads SVGEGT. This CDR3 region has 16 residues. Losses at the gene ends were 6 bases for V and 4 bases for J; bases not matched to a gene: 13. CDR3 in amino acids: CASSYPSGRARETQYF. DNA of the CDR3: TGTGCCAGCAGCTATCCCTCCGGGAGGGCCCGAGAGACCCAGTACTTC.

The V call is TRBV5-1, the J call TRBJ1-1; 9 bases agree with TRBD1. The germline V gene encodes CDR1 SGHRS and CDR2 YFSETQ. The CDR3 contains 13 residues. Trimming removed 9 bases from V and 4 bases from J; junction bases left unmatched: 7. The CDR3 DNA reads as TGCGCCACTTCAGGACAGGGGAGCACTGAAGCTTTCTTT. Its translation: CATSGQGSTEAFF.

V gene TRBV6-5 combines with J gene TRBJ2-7, with D perhaps TRBD1 or TRBD2 (7 bases each). CDR3 length: 15 amino acids. The V end was cut by 2 bases, the J end by 2 bases, with 13 bases between. The germline CDR1 and CDR2 sequences are MNHEY and SVGAGI. The CDR3 region is CASSYAAGGAYEQYF. The CDR3 nucleotides are TGTGCCAGCAGTTACGCCGCAGGGGGGGCCTACGAGCAGTACTTC.

V usage is TRBV7-9 and J usage is TRBJ2-5, with D possibly matching TRBD1 (5 bases). Germline CDR1 SEHNR, CDR2 FQNEAQ (reference sequence). This CDR3 has 13 amino acids. Deletions cut 3 bases from V and 6 bases from J, with 11 bases between. As DNA, the CDR3 is TGTGCCAGCAGCTTTCAGGGTCGACAGACCCAGTACTTC. Translated: CASSFQGRQTQYF.

The V call is TRBV12-3 or TRBV12-4, the J call TRBJ2-7; 8 bases fit TRBD1. V shed 3 bases, J shed 8 bases, and the junction held 9 bases outside the gene matches. The CDR3 runs 14 residues. The DNA of the CDR3 is TGTGCCAGCAGTTTCGGTGGCAGGGGGCGGCAGCAGTACTTC. Translated: CASSFGGRGRQQYF.

The chain joins TRBV7-9 to TRBJ1-3; 10 bases are shared with TRBD1. V gave up 3 bases and J gave up 8 bases; unmatched junction bases: 7. Germline V gene sequence: CDR1 SEHNR, CDR2 FQNEAQ (reference sequence). The CDR3 loop spans 15 amino acids. In DNA form, the CDR3 reads TGTGCCAGCAGCTTGAACCCGGGACAGGGGTACACCATATATTTT. Translation gives CASSLNPGQGYTIYF.